These 12 T cell receptor beta chains were sequenced from one sample in a study of response to subunit inactivated influenza vaccine. MiXCR, applied by TCRdb to the RT-PCR reads, yields one record per CDR3 protein. The top ten clones hold approximately 10% of a sample with 550,000 to 800,000 distinct CDR3 sequences, around a sixth of them seen once. The specimen was PBMCs from blood, collected roughly 13 days after vaccination. These receptors were taken from a man aged 45-65 years who received an inactivated influenza vaccine.

This clonotype has just a few counts. The chain carries TRBV18 and TRBJ2-5, with 9 bases fitting TRBD1. This CDR3 has 17 residues. Germline values: CDR1 KGHSH, CDR2 LQKENI. V lost 1 base to trimming and J lost 3 bases; unmatched junction nucleotides: 9. Here the CDR3 DNA reads TGTGCCAGCTCACCACTTTCCGGGACAGGGAGCGAAGAGACCCAGTACTTC. As protein: CASSPLSGTGSEETQYF.

This clonotype was observed a few times. The chain recombines TRBV7-3 with TRBJ2-1, with 9 bases that match TRBD1. Trimming at V came to 6 bases and at J to 7 bases, leaving 7 bases not matched to a gene. CDR3 length: 14 amino acids. Germline V gene data show CDR1 as SGHTA and CDR2 as FQGTGA. As DNA, the CDR3 is TGTGCCAGCAGTCTACTGGGACAGGGTAATGAGCAGTTCTTC. The encoded protein is CASSLLGQGNEQFF.

This sequence joins TRBV7-6 and TRBJ2-4; 7 bases fit TRBD2. The CDR3 loop spans 15 amino acids. V dropped 2 bases and J dropped 2; count of bases not matched to a gene: 3. Germline CDR1 SGHVS, CDR2 FNYEAQ. CDR3 sequence (DNA): TGTGCCAGCAGCTTAACGGGGGGACCCAAAAACATTCAGTACTTC. Protein: CASSLTGGPKNIQYF.

There are a few counts of this clonotype. This chain joins TRBV29-1 and TRBJ2-2, with D tentatively TRBD2 (7 bases). Germline V gives CDR1 SQVTM, CDR2 ANQGSEA. This CDR3 contains 16 residues. V lost 4 bases, J lost 0 bases, and 15 bases lay in between. In DNA form, the CDR3 reads TGCAGCGTTGGCGGGGGCGGTGGGGCGAACACCGGGGAGCTGTTTTTT. This gives the protein CSVGGGGGANTGELFF.

CDR3 region: CAISEWGAEVSEAFF. The CDR3 region has the DNA TGTGCCATCAGTGAGTGGGGGGCGGAGGTGTCTGAAGCTTTCTTT. The chain carries TRBV10-3 and TRBJ1-1, with a weak D call TRBD1 (6 bases). Germline lookup yields CDR1 ENHRY and CDR2 SYGVKD. Trimming took off 1 base at V and 6 bases at J, with 15 bases between the two ends. The CDR3 runs to 15 residues.

The chain joins TRBV20-1 to TRBJ1-6; D remains ambiguous. This CDR3 is built from 15 residues. Trimming removed 6 bases at V and 1 base at J, with 13 bases between. CDR1 is DFQATT, CDR2 SNEGSKA, per germline (reference sequence). The CDR3 protein is CSARPTESYNSPLHF. The CDR3 DNA follows: TGCAGTGCCAGGCCAACCGAGTCCTATAATTCACCCCTCCACTTT.

This clonotype was detected only a few times. The gene calls are TRBV29-1 and TRBJ1-2, with D uncertain. There are 14 residues in the CDR3. Germline V CDR1 and CDR2: SQVTM, ANQGSEA. Trimming shortened V by 1 base and J by 0 bases, and 9 bases separated the two germline ends. The CDR3 bases are TGCAGCGTTGAAGGTATAGAGTCTAACTATGGCTACACCTTC. This codes for CSVEGIESNYGYTF.

The table lists this clonotype with many counts. V usage is TRBV7-8 and J usage is TRBJ2-7; no clear D. The CDR3 covers 13 residues. The V end lost 1 base, the J end lost 3 bases, and 7 bases lay between the germline ends. Germline V gene data show CDR1 as SGHVS and CDR2 as FQNEAQ. DNA for the CDR3: TGTGCCAGCAGCTTAGTCTCTATCTACGAGCAGTACTTC. Protein sequence: CASSLVSIYEQYF. Supplemented by reference TRBV7-8 and TRBJ2-7, the full variable domain reads GAGVSQSPRYKVAKRGQDVALRCDPISGHVSLFWYQQALGQGPEFLTYFQNEAQLDKSGLPSDRFFAERPEGSVSTLKIQRTQQEDSAVYLCASSLVSIYEQYFGPGTRLTVT.

This chain connects TRBV3-1 to TRBJ2-3; 7 positions agree with TRBD1. The ends lost 0 bases at V and 1 base at J; junction bases unmatched: 7. The germline gives CDR1 LGHDT, CDR2 YNNKEL (reference sequence). The CDR3 length is 17 residues. CDR3 sequence (DNA): TGTGCCAGCAGCCAAGAACGAGGGGGCGCAGGCACAGATACGCAGTATTTT. This gives the protein CASSQERGGAGTDTQYF.

There are many counts of this clonotype. The chain couples TRBV10-2 to TRBJ2-1; D call uncertain. Germline loops: CDR1 WSHSY, CDR2 SAAADI. V gave up 4 bases and J gave up 4 bases, with 14 bases separating them. This CDR3 has 15 amino acids. The chain's CDR3 is CASSVTTLFYNEQFF. CDR3 DNA: TGCGCCAGCAGTGTGACGACTCTATTTTACAATGAGCAGTTCTTC.

This clonotype was counted only a few times. This rearrangement joins TRBV11-2 to TRBJ2-1; either TRBD1 or TRBD2 may supply D (5 bases each). CDR3 size: 13 residues. The V gene's germline CDR1 is SGHAT and CDR2 FQNNGV. The germline V and J ends were trimmed by 0 bases and 7 bases, with 7 bases remaining between them. The CDR3 coding sequence is TGTGCCAGCAGCTTAGAAGGGACGAATGAGCAGTTCTTC. Translated: CASSLEGTNEQFF.

This clonotype has only a few counts. V and J are TRBV27 and TRBJ2-1; D might be TRBD2 (6 bases). Germline CDR1 and CDR2: MNHEY and SMNVEV (reference sequence). The CDR3 is 16 residues long. The germline V and J ends were trimmed by 3 bases and 4 bases, with 16 bases remaining between them. CDR3 sequence reads: CASSFPSAFTYNEQFF. The CDR3 DNA is TGTGCCAGCAGTTTTCCTAGCGCGTTTACTTACAATGAGCAGTTCTTC.